A selection of T cell receptor beta chains follows, all from one sample in a study of neurological immune-mediated disorders. MiXCR was run by TCRdb on the 5' RACE reads, yielding one entry per CDR3 protein. The table records approximately 60,000 distinct CDR3 sequences, roughly 3.2% of them present only once. Sequencing was carried out using PBMCs. These receptors were taken from a woman between 25 and 40 years old with multiple sclerosis. CDR3s include the opening cysteine and the closing phenylalanine or tryptophan. The order of the fields is J gene, V gene, D gene, clone size, CDR3 DNA, CDR3 protein. The D gene is left open where the match is weak. Not every row has a clone size; where given, it reads once, few, many or a size class.

TRBJ2-3 | TRBV3-1 | TRBD2 | many | TGTGCCAGCAGCCAAAGTAGCGGGATAACGACAGATACGCAGTATTTT | CASSQSSGITTDTQYF
TRBJ1-5 | TRBV3-1 | NA | many | TGTGCCAGCAGCCAAGGAGGAGGCGTCAATCAGCCCCAGCATTTT | CASSQGGGVNQPQHF
TRBJ2-7 | TRBV7-2 | TRBD2 | many | TGTGCCAGCAGCCTCCCAGGCGGGCTAGCGGGAGTCAGGACCTACGAGCAGTACTTC | CASSLPGGLAGVRTYEQYF
TRBJ2-1 | TRBV6-2/TRBV6-3 | NA | few | TGTGCCAGCAGGCACCGGGACTCCACCTACAATGAGCAGTTCTTC | CASRHRDSTYNEQFF
TRBJ2-7 | TRBV2 | NA | many | TGTGCCAGCGGTCCTTCCTACGAGCAGTACTTC | CASGPSYEQYF
TRBJ2-5 | TRBV12-5 | TRBD2 | many | TGTGCTAGTGGTTCGGGGATTAGCGGGGGTACGGAGACCCAGTACTTC | CASGSGISGGTETQYF
TRBJ1-5 | TRBV5-8 | NA | NA | TGTGCCAGCAGACGAACAGGGAGTCAGCGCAATCAGCCCCAGAATTTT | CASRRTGSQRNQPQNF
TRBJ1-5 | TRBV7-2 | TRBD1 | many | TGTGCCAGCAGCATAGGGGGCTGGGAGCCCCAGCATTTT | CASSIGGWEPQHF
TRBJ2-5 | TRBV21-1 | NA | many | TGTGCCAGCACCAGACTAGCGTGGGAGACCCAGTACTTC | CASTRLAWETQYF
TRBJ2-5 | TRBV5-1 | TRBD2 | many | TGCGCCAGCAGCCCAGGACTAGCGGGACTAGAGACCCAGTACTTC | CASSPGLAGLETQYF
TRBJ2-5 | TRBV2 | NA | many | TGTGCCAGCATTGGGGAACTGGAGACCCAGTACTTC | CASIGELETQYF
TRBJ1-1 | TRBV7-3 | TRBD1 | many | TGTGCCAGCAGCTTACAGGGGGGAGTCACTGAAGCTTTCTTT | CASSLQGGVTEAFF
TRBJ2-5 | TRBV5-1 | NA | many | TGCGCCAGCTCCTCCCTTGAGACCCAGTACTTC | CASSSLETQYF
TRBJ2-3 | TRBV5-6 | TRBD1 | few | TGTGCCAGCAGCTCAGCGAGGGCAGGGGGCGCATATACGCAGTATTTT | CASSSARAGGAYTQYF
TRBJ2-2 | TRBV10-2 | NA | many | TGCGCCAGCAGTGTAACTAGCAGAGTAATCACCGGGGAGCTGTTTTTT | CASSVTSRVITGELFF
TRBJ1-5 | TRBV11-2 | NA | many | TGTGCCAGCAGCTTAGAGAGGAATCAGCCCCAGCATTTT | CASSLERNQPQHF
TRBJ2-3 | TRBV9 | NA | few | TGTGCCAGCAGCTCCCAGGGCGGGGATACGCAGTATTTT | CASSSQGGDTQYF
TRBJ1-1 | TRBV5-5 | NA | many | TGTGCCAGCAGCTTACGACCGGAACAAGCTTTCTTT | CASSLRPEQAFF
TRBJ2-6 | TRBV18 | TRBD1 | few | TGTGCCAGCTCAACAGACGACAGGGGGTACTCTGGGGCCAACGTCCTGACTTTC | CASSTDDRGYSGANVLTF
TRBJ2-1 | TRBV20-1 | NA | many | TGCAGTGCTAGAGATGGGCGGAAGAGCTCCTACAATGAGCAGTTCTTC | CSARDGRKSSYNEQFF
TRBJ2-5 | TRBV29-1 | NA | many | TGCAGCGTTGGGACATTAGGTGGGACCCAGTACTTC | CSVGTLGGTQYF
TRBJ2-3 | TRBV20-1 | NA | many | TGCAGTGTATCAGGGAGCGGCCCCGGCACAGATACGCAGTATTTT | CSVSGSGPGTDTQYF
TRBJ1-2 | TRBV7-9 | TRBD1 | many | TGTGCCAGCAGCACAACAGGGGGCGCCCATGGCTACACCTTC | CASSTTGGAHGYTF
TRBJ1-2 | TRBV4-1 | TRBD1 | many | TGCGCCAGCAGCCATCTGGGACAGGGCCGTGGGGATGGCTACACCTTC | CASSHLGQGRGDGYTF
TRBJ2-7 | TRBV28 | NA | many | TGTGCCAGCAGTTTGGGCAGCTACGAGCAGTACTTC | CASSLGSYEQYF
TRBJ2-3 | TRBV7-9 | TRBD2 | many | TGTGCCAGCAGCCCAGCGGGAGCTGAGACAGATACGCAGTATTTT | CASSPAGAETDTQYF
TRBJ1-1 | TRBV7-2 | NA | many | TGTGCCAGCAGCCGAAACAATAGGGGGGGGAACACTGAAGCTTTCTTT | CASSRNNRGGNTEAFF
TRBJ1-1 | TRBV12-3/TRBV12-4 | NA | NA | TGTGCCAGCAGTCCCCCAGGGGAAACTGAAGCTTTCTTT | CASSPPGETEAFF
TRBJ1-1 | TRBV20-1 | NA | few | TGCAGTGCTCTTAAAAAGCGAAGCACTGAAGCTTTCTTT | CSALKKRSTEAFF
TRBJ2-3 | TRBV5-1 | TRBD2 | many | TGCGCCAGCAGCTTCGGGACTAGCGGGACAGATACGCAGTATTTT | CASSFGTSGTDTQYF
TRBJ2-7 | TRBV20-1 | NA | many | TGCAGTGCTAGACTTATCTACGAGCAGTACTTC | CSARLIYEQYF
TRBJ1-2 | TRBV12-3/TRBV12-4 | TRBD1 | many | TGTGCCAGCAGGTTCGGACAGGATACCGGCTACACCTTC | CASRFGQDTGYTF
TRBJ1-4 | TRBV5-6 | TRBD1 | many | TGTGCCAGCAGCTTGGTGGGGGACAGCGCAACTAATGAAAAACTGTTTTTT | CASSLVGDSATNEKLFF
TRBJ1-1 | TRBV25-1 | TRBD1 | NA | TGTGCCACCAGGGAGGGGGCCGATGAAGCTTTCTTT | CATREGADEAFF
TRBJ2-5 | TRBV5-5 | NA | many | TGTGCCAGCAGCTTGGACAGACCTCTGGAGACCCAGTACTTC | CASSLDRPLETQYF
TRBJ1-2 | TRBV12-3/TRBV12-4 | NA | many | TGTGCCAGCAGTTTCCGGGGTCGGATGGGTTATGGCTACACCTTC | CASSFRGRMGYGYTF